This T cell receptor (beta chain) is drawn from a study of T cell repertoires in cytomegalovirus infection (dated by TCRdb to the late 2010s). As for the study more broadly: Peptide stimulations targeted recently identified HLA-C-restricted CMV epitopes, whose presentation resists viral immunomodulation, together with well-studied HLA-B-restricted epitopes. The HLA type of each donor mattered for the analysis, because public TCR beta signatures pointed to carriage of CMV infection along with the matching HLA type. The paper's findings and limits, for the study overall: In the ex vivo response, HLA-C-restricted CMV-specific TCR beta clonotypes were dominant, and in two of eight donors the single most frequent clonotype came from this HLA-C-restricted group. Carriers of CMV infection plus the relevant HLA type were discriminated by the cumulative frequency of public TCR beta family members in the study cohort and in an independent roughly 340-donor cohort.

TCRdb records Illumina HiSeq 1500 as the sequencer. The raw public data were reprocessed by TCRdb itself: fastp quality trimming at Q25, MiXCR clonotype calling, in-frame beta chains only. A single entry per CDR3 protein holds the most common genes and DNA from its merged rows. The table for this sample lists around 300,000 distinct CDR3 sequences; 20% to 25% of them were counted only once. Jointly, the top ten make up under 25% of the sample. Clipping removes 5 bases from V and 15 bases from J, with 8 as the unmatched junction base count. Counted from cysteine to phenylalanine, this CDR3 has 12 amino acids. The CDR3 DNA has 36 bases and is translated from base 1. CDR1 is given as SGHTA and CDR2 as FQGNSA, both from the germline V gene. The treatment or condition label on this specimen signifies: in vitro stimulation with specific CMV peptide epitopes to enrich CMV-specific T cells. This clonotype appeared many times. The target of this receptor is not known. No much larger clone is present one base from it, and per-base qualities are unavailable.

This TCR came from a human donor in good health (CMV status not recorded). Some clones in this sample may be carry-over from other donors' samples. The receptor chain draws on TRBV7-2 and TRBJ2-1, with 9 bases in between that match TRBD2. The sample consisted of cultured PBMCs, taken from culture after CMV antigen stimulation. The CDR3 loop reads CASSVQRGDSFF. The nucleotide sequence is TGTGCCAGCAGCGTCCAGCGGGGGGATTCGTTCTTC.